A selection of T cell receptor beta chains follows, all from one sample in a study of cytomegalovirus exposure and HLA in healthy donors. Some clones are missing from TCRdb's copy, which holds only in-frame ones; the method was immunoSEQ multiplex PCR. The table shows 120,000 to 150,000 clones, with about 72% occurring only once. Source material: PBMCs. These receptors all stem from a man between 40 and 49 years old in good health and CMV-seronegative. The CDR3 runs from the conserved cysteine through the conserved F or W. The D gene is left open where the match is weak. Rows give clone size only sometimes, using once, few, many, or a class for an expanded clone.

D gene: NA
clone size: NA
J gene: TRBJ1-5
V gene: TRBV6-1
CDR3 protein: CASSPDRYQPQHF
CDR3 DNA: TGTGCCAGCAGTCCCGACAGATACCAGCCCCAGCATTTT

D gene: TRBD2
clone size: NA
J gene: TRBJ2-2
V gene: TRBV19
CDR3 protein: CASSHLGTSGGTGELFF
CDR3 DNA: TGTGCCAGTAGCCATCTGGGGACTAGTGGGGGCACCGGGGAGCTGTTTTTT

D gene: TRBD1
clone size: few
J gene: TRBJ1-4
V gene: TRBV5-1
CDR3 protein: CASSPGQGNEKLFF
CDR3 DNA: TGCGCCAGCAGCCCCGGACAGGGGAATGAAAAACTGTTTTTT

D gene: NA
clone size: NA
J gene: TRBJ2-3
V gene: TRBV10-2
CDR3 protein: CASRDRGTDTQYF
CDR3 DNA: TGCGCCAGCAGGGACAGAGGCACAGATACGCAGTATTTT

D gene: NA
clone size: few
J gene: TRBJ2-3
V gene: TRBV7-8
CDR3 protein: CASSSILDTQYF
CDR3 DNA: TGTGCCAGCAGCTCTATCTTGGATACGCAGTATTTT

D gene: NA
clone size: NA
J gene: TRBJ1-2
V gene: TRBV14
CDR3 protein: CASSQRQNYGYTF
CDR3 DNA: TGTGCCAGCAGCCAAAGACAGAACTATGGCTACACCTTC

D gene: NA
clone size: few
J gene: TRBJ1-1
V gene: TRBV15
CDR3 protein: CATSRGKGVGTEAFF
CDR3 DNA: TGTGCCACCAGCAGGGGCAAGGGAGTGGGCACTGAAGCTTTCTTT

D gene: TRBD2
clone size: NA
J gene: TRBJ2-5
V gene: TRBV5-6
CDR3 protein: CASSLGLAGVETQYF
CDR3 DNA: TGTGCCAGCAGCTTGGGACTAGCGGGAGTTGAGACCCAGTACTTC

D gene: NA
clone size: NA
J gene: TRBJ1-1
V gene: TRBV9
CDR3 protein: CASSPTRGVEFDEAFF
CDR3 DNA: TGTGCCAGCAGCCCCACTCGGGGGGTGGAGTTCGATGAAGCTTTCTTT

D gene: NA
clone size: NA
J gene: TRBJ1-5
V gene: TRBV9
CDR3 protein: CASSFQGDQPQNF
CDR3 DNA: TGTGCCAGCAGCTTTCAGGGCGATCAGCCCCAGAATTTT

D gene: NA
clone size: once
J gene: TRBJ2-1
V gene: TRBV9
CDR3 protein: CASSVAGFPTHEQFF
CDR3 DNA: TGTGCCAGCAGCGTAGCAGGGTTCCCCACCCATGAGCAGTTCTTC

D gene: NA
clone size: NA
J gene: TRBJ1-1
V gene: TRBV2
CDR3 protein: CASSYRLLNTEAFF
CDR3 DNA: TGTGCCAGCAGTTACAGGCTGTTGAACACTGAAGCTTTCTTT

D gene: NA
clone size: NA
J gene: TRBJ2-5
V gene: TRBV6-1
CDR3 protein: CASSNDREVETQYF
CDR3 DNA: TGTGCCAGCAGTAACGACAGGGAGGTGGAGACCCAGTACTTC

D gene: TRBD2
clone size: NA
J gene: TRBJ2-1
V gene: TRBV13
CDR3 protein: CASSVIAGSSYNEQFF
CDR3 DNA: TGTGCCAGCAGCGTCATAGCGGGCAGCTCCTACAATGAGCAGTTCTTC

D gene: TRBD2
clone size: NA
J gene: TRBJ2-1
V gene: TRBV12-5
CDR3 protein: CAQRGGQTSGDFNEQFF
CDR3 DNA: TGTGCCCAGAGGGGGGGCCAAACTAGCGGGGATTTCAATGAGCAGTTCTTC

D gene: NA
clone size: NA
J gene: TRBJ2-5
V gene: TRBV10-3
CDR3 protein: CAISESMTGLETQYF
CDR3 DNA: TGTGCCATCAGTGAGTCCATGACAGGCCTAGAGACCCAGTACTTC

D gene: TRBD1
clone size: NA
J gene: TRBJ1-1
V gene: TRBV5-4
CDR3 protein: CASSLPSTGLNTEAFF
CDR3 DNA: TGTGCCAGCAGCTTGCCCTCGACAGGGTTGAACACTGAAGCTTTCTTT

D gene: NA
clone size: NA
J gene: TRBJ2-5
V gene: TRBV15
CDR3 protein: CATSRTATQETQYF
CDR3 DNA: TGTGCCACCAGCAGGACAGCAACCCAAGAGACCCAGTACTTC

D gene: NA
clone size: NA
J gene: TRBJ1-1
V gene: TRBV19
CDR3 protein: CASSETARGTEAFF
CDR3 DNA: TGTGCCAGTAGCGAGACAGCGCGAGGCACTGAAGCTTTCTTT

D gene: TRBD2
clone size: NA
J gene: TRBJ2-7
V gene: TRBV2
CDR3 protein: CANGGPSGADYEQYF
CDR3 DNA: TGTGCCAACGGCGGCCCTAGCGGGGCTGACTACGAGCAGTACTTC

D gene: TRBD2
clone size: NA
J gene: TRBJ2-3
V gene: TRBV27
CDR3 protein: CASSLYRLAGGAPTDTQYF
CDR3 DNA: TGTGCCAGCAGTTTATACAGGCTAGCGGGGGGAGCGCCCACAGATACGCAGTATTTT

D gene: NA
clone size: NA
J gene: TRBJ1-5
V gene: TRBV21-1
CDR3 protein: CARVLRGQCNQPQHF
CDR3 DNA: TGTGCCAGGGTTTTAAGGGGGCAGTGCAATCAGCCCCAGCATTTT

D gene: TRBD1
clone size: NA
J gene: TRBJ1-2
V gene: TRBV27
CDR3 protein: CASSFSWGTEYGYTF
CDR3 DNA: TGTGCCAGCAGTTTTTCCTGGGGGACAGAATATGGCTACACCTTC

D gene: TRBD2
clone size: NA
J gene: TRBJ2-2
V gene: TRBV28
CDR3 protein: CASSLPIGTSGRVINTGELFF
CDR3 DNA: TGTGCCAGCAGTTTACCGATCGGGACTAGCGGGAGGGTAATAAACACCGGGGAGCTGTTTTTT

D gene: NA
clone size: NA
J gene: TRBJ2-5
V gene: TRBV6-6
CDR3 protein: CAKGGRGETQYF
CDR3 DNA: TGTGCCAAAGGGGGAAGGGGTGAGACCCAGTACTTC

D gene: TRBD2
clone size: NA
J gene: TRBJ2-1
V gene: TRBV27
CDR3 protein: CASSPITGLAGGAYNEQFF
CDR3 DNA: TGTGCCAGCAGTCCTATCACCGGACTAGCGGGAGGGGCCTACAATGAGCAGTTCTTC

D gene: NA
clone size: NA
J gene: TRBJ2-7
V gene: TRBV9
CDR3 protein: CASSVGGGEQYF
CDR3 DNA: TGTGCCAGCAGCGTAGGAGGCGGCGAGCAGTACTTC

D gene: TRBD2
clone size: NA
J gene: TRBJ2-1
V gene: TRBV10-3
CDR3 protein: CAISARDGGGNEQFF
CDR3 DNA: TGTGCCATCAGTGCTAGAGACGGGGGGGGCAATGAGCAGTTCTTC

D gene: TRBD2
clone size: few
J gene: TRBJ2-2
V gene: TRBV4-3
CDR3 protein: CASSQDGTRVTGELFF
CDR3 DNA: TGCGCCAGCAGCCAAGATGGGACTAGGGTCACCGGGGAGCTGTTTTTT

D gene: NA
clone size: NA
J gene: TRBJ1-1
V gene: TRBV5-1
CDR3 protein: CASTRRSGDTEAFF
CDR3 DNA: TGCGCCAGCACCCGGCGGTCCGGGGACACTGAAGCTTTCTTT

D gene: TRBD2
clone size: NA
J gene: TRBJ2-3
V gene: TRBV7-3
CDR3 protein: CASRPTSGGGTQYF
CDR3 DNA: TGTGCCAGCAGACCTACTAGCGGGGGCGGTACGCAGTATTTT

D gene: TRBD2
clone size: NA
J gene: TRBJ2-1
V gene: TRBV13
CDR3 protein: CASSWGLAGSYNEQFF
CDR3 DNA: TGTGCCAGCAGCTGGGGACTAGCGGGATCCTACAATGAGCAGTTCTTC

D gene: NA
clone size: NA
J gene: TRBJ2-7
V gene: TRBV7-2
CDR3 protein: CASSLRSVPSEQYF
CDR3 DNA: TGTGCCAGCAGCTTAAGATCGGTTCCTAGCGAGCAGTACTTC

D gene: NA
clone size: NA
J gene: TRBJ1-1
V gene: TRBV5-4
CDR3 protein: CASSTTNTEAFF
CDR3 DNA: TGTGCCAGCAGCACAACGAACACTGAAGCTTTCTTT

D gene: NA
clone size: once
J gene: TRBJ2-7
V gene: TRBV5-1
CDR3 protein: CASSLVRGLDEQYF
CDR3 DNA: TGCGCCAGCAGCTTGGTCAGGGGTCTGGACGAGCAGTACTTC

D gene: TRBD2
clone size: once
J gene: TRBJ2-3
V gene: TRBV27
CDR3 protein: CASSLWAGGRDTQYF
CDR3 DNA: TGTGCCAGCAGTTTATGGGCGGGGGGGAGGGATACGCAGTATTTT